This T cell receptor (beta chain) was observed in a study of identical twins. Notes on this clonotype: Its antigen is unknown.

cDNA molecules carried unique molecular identifiers, and template switching added a universal primer site. TCRdb recomputed calls from the 5' RACE reads with MiXCR, one row per CDR3 protein. Of 690,000 or so distinct CDR3 sequences listed, roughly 6% are singletons. The CDR3 totals 15 residues. Trimming removed 0 bases at V and 10 bases at J, with 17 bases between. Germline lookup yields CDR1 SGHKS and CDR2 YYEKEE (reference sequence). Study results and caveats: Analyses of zero insertions could be partly confounded by invariant MAIT and iNKT cells. Excess sharing between twins was weaker in beta out-of-frame sequences.

The sequence was collected from a man in his late teens or twenties in good health. The chain couples TRBV5-5 to TRBJ2-1; TRBD1 is a possible D gene (6 bases). The sequenced sample consisted of naive T cells sorted from blood. The CDR3 region is CASSLENPGVGEQFF. The CDR3 DNA reads as TGTGCCAGCAGCTTGGAAAACCCAGGGGTGGGAGAGCAGTTCTTC.